This TCR beta chain was identified during a study of T cell repertoires in cytomegalovirus infection. Per germline, CDR1 SGHTA and CDR2 FQGTGA. There are 13 residues in the CDR3. V was clipped by 3 bases and J by 1 base, with 6 bases between them. TCRdb re-derived calls from the reads in MiXCR, one entry per CDR3 protein. This table has about 260,000 distinct CDR3 sequences, roughly 13% appearing once. In its sample, this clonotype was seen many times. The chain recombines TRBV7-3 with TRBJ2-5; D gene unclear. The sample taken for sequencing was PBMCs. The receptor's source is a human donor in good health (CMV status not recorded). Some clones in this sample may be carry-over from other donors' samples. Written as DNA, the CDR3 is TGTGCCAGCAGCTTCGAGCCCCAAGAGACCCAGTACTTC. Translated, it gives CASSFEPQETQYF.